The clone carrying this T cell receptor beta chain has a count of ten or more. This record comes from a study of neurological immune-mediated disorders. This CDR3 region has 15 residues. Germline CDR1 is MNHEY and CDR2 is SVGAGI. V was shortened by 0 bases and J by 0 bases, with 6 bases between the two germline ends. With 10-nucleotide random UMIs included, cDNA was synthesized by 5'RACE. TCRdb passed the 5' RACE reads through MiXCR, listing each CDR3 protein once. The sample has 50,000 or so distinct CDR3 sequences, about a tenth seen once; the top ten hold 21%. The sequence derives from a woman aged 40 to 50 with HTLV-1-associated myelopathy (HAM/TSP). The sequencing sample was made of PBMCs. V usage is TRBV6-5 and J usage is TRBJ2-4; D is undetermined. The DNA for the CDR3 is TGTGCCAGCAGTTACTCTGGGCTAGCCAAAAACATTCAGTACTTC. Its translation is CASSYSGLAKNIQYF.